The table lists the clone carrying this TCR beta chain with many counts. Antigen specificity is unknown. The data were obtained in a study of regulatory T cells in long-lasting Graves disease. For TCR beta, libraries came from iRepertoire HTBI primers and Arm-PCR of CDR3 regions. TCRdb re-called the multiplex PCR reads through MiXCR, storing one row per CDR3 protein. The sample consists of roughly 500,000 distinct CDR3 sequences, about 12% of them appearing once. The time point: newly diagnosed GD, antithyroid drugs for less than 3 months. The authors made the TCR library using RNA they extracted from PBMCs. The CDR3 is made up of 15 amino acids. Germline V gene lookup returns CDR1 MNHEY and CDR2 SVGEGT. Germline trimming cut 6 bases from V and 3 bases from J; bases unmatched to any gene: 7. General observations from the study: Patients whose Graves' disease persisted exhibited lower TCR diversity than those newly diagnosed.

In addition, the sample was reused for a study of T cells in Graves' hyperthyroidism and ophthalmopathy.

The sample in question was peripheral blood mononuclear cells (PBMCs), obtained at new diagnosis, from a patient treated with antithyroid drugs. The receptor was derived from a woman aged 25 to 39 with Graves disease. The gene calls are TRBV6-2 or TRBV6-3 and TRBJ2-7, with 11 nucleotides matching TRBD2. CDR3 protein: CASSNSGTSGYEQYF. The CDR3 DNA is TGTGCCAGCAGCAACTCCGGGACTAGCGGCTACGAGCAGTACTTC.